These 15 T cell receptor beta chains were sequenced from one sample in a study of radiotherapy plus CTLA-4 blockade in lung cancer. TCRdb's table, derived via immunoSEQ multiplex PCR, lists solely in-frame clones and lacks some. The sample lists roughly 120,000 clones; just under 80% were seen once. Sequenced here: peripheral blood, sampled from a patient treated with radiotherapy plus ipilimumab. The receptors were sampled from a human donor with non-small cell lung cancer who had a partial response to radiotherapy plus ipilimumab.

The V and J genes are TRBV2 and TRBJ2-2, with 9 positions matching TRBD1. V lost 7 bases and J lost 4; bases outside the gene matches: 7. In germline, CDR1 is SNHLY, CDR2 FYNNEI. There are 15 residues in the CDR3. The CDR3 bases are TGTGCCAGCATGCTAGGACAGGGGATCACCGGGGAGCTGTTTTTT. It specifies CASMLGQGITGELFF.

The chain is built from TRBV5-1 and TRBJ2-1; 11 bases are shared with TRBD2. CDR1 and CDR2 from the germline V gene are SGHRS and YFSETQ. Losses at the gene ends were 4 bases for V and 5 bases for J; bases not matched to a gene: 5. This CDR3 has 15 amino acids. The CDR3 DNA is TGCGCCAGCAGCCCACTAGCGGGAGTTAACAATGAGCAGTTCTTC. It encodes CASSPLAGVNNEQFF.

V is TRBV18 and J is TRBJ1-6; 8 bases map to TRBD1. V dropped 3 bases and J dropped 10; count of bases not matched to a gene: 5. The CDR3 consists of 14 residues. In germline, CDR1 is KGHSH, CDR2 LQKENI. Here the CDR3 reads CASSPRTGPSPLHF. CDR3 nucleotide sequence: TGTGCCAGCTCACCTCGGACAGGGCCATCACCCCTCCACTTT.

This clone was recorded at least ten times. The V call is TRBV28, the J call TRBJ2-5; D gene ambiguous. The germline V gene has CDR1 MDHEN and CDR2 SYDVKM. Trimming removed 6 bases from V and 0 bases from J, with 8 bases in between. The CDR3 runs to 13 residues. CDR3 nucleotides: TGTGCCAGCAGAACAAGTCACCAAGAGACCCAGTACTTC. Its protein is CASRTSHQETQYF. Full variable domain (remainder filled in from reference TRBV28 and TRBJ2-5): DVKVTQSSRYLVKRTGEKVFLECVQDMDHENMFWYRQDPGLGLRLIYFSYDVKMKEKGDIPEGYSVSREKKERFSLILESASTNQTSMYLCASRTSHQETQYFGPGTRLLVL.

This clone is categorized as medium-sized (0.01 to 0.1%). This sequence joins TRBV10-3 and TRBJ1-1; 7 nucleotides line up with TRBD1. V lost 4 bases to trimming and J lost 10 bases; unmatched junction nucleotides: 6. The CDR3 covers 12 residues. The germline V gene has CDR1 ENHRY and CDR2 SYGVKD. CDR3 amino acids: CAISVTGERAFF. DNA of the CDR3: TGTGCCATCAGTGTTACAGGGGAGAGAGCTTTCTTT.

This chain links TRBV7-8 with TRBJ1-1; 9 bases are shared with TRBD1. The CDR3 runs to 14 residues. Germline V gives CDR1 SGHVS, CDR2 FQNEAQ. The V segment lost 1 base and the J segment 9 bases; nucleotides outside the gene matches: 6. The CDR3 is CASSLVRTGDKAFF. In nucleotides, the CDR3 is TGTGCCAGCAGCTTAGTACGGACAGGGGATAAAGCTTTCTTT.

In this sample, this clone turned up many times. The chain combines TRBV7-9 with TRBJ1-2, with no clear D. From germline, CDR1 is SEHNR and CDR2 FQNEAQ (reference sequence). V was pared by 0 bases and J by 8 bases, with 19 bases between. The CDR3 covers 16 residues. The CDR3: CASSLAQSTRSEGYTF. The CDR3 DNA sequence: TGTGCCAGCAGCTTAGCGCAGTCGACACGCTCGGAAGGCTACACCTTC.

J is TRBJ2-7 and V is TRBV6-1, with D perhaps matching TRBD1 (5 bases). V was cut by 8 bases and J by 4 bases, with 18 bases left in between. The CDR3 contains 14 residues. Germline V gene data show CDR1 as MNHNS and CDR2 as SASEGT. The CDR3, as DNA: TGTGCCAGCGGGGATCAAGGGGAATTTTACGAGCAGTACGTC. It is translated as CASGDQGEFYEQYV.

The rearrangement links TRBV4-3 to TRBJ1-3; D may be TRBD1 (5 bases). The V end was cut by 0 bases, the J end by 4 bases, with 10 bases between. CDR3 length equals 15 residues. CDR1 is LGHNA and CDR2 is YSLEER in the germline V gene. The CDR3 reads CASSQEGLMGNTIYF. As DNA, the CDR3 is TGCGCCAGCAGCCAAGAGGGACTGATGGGAAACACCATATATTTT.

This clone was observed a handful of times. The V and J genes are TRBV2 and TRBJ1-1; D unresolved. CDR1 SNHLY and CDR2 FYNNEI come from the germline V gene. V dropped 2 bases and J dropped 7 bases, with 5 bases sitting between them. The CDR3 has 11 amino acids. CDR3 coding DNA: TGTGCCAGCAGTGAATCAATTGAAGCTTTCTTT. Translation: CASSESIEAFF. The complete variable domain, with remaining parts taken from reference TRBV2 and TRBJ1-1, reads EPEVTQTPSHQVTQMGQEVILRCVPISNHLYFYWYRQILGQKVEFLVSFYNNEISEKSEIFDDQFSVERPDGSNFTLKIRSTKLEDSAMYFCASSESIEAFFGQGTRLTVV.

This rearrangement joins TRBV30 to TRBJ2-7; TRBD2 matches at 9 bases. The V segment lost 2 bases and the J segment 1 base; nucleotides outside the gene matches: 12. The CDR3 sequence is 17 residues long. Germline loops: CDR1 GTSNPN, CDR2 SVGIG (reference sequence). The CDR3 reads CAWSSGRTSAKSYEQYF. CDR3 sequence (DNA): TGTGCCTGGAGTTCAGGTCGGACTAGCGCAAAGTCCTACGAGCAGTACTTC.

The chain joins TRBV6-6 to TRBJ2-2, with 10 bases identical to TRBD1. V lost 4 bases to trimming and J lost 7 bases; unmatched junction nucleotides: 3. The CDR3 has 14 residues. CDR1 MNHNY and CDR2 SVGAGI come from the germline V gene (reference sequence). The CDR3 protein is CASSSGTGDGELFF. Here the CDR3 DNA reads TGTGCCAGCAGTTCGGGGACAGGGGACGGGGAGCTGTTTTTT.

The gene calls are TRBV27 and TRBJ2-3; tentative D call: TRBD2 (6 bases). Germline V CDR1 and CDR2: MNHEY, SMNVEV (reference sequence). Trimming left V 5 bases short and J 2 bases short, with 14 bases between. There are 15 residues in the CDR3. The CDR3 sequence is CASSKMEGPTDTQYF. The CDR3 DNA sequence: TGTGCCAGCAGTAAAATGGAGGGTCCCACAGATACGCAGTATTTT.

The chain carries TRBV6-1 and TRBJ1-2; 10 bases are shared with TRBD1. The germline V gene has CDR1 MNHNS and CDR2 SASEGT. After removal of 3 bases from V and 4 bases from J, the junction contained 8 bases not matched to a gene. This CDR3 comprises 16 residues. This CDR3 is CASSEPGQGKGYGYTF. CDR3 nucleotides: TGTGCCAGCAGTGAGCCGGGACAGGGGAAAGGCTATGGCTACACCTTC.

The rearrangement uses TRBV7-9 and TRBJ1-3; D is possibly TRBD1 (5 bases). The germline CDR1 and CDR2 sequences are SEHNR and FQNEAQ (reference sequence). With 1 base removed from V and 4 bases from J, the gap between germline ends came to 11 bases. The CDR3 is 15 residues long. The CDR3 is CASSLDLGPGNTIYF. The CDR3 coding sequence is TGTGCCAGCAGCTTAGACCTGGGGCCAGGAAACACCATATATTTT.